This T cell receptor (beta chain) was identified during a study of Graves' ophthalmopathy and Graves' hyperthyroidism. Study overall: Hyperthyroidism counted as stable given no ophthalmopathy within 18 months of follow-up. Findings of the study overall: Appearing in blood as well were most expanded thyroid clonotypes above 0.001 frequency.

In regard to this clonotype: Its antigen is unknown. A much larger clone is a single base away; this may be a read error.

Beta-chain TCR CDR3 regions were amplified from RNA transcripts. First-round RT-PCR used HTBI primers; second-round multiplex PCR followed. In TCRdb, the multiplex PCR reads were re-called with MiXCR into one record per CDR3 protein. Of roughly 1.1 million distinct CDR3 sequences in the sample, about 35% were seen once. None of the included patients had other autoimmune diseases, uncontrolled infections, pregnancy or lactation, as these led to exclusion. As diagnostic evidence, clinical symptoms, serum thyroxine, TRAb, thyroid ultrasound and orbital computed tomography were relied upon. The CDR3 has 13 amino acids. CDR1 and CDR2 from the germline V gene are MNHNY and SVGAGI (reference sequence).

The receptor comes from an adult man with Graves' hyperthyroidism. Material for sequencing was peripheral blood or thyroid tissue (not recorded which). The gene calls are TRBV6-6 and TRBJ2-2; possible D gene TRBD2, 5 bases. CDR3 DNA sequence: TGTGCCAGCAGTTACTCGAACACCGGGGAGCTGCTTTTT. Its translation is CASSYSNTGELLF.